Below are 7 T cell receptor beta chains sequenced from a single sample in a study of regulatory T cells. Study-wide points: In CD3G-deficient patients, conventional CD4+ T cells were enriched for hydrophobic CDR3 residues at positions 6 and 7.

The primer mix had 52 TRBV and 13 TRBJ primers. TCRdb's copy holds only in-frame clones and misses some; the assay was immunoSEQ multiplex PCR. This table has around 29,000 clones, 85% to 95% appearing once. Which antigens these TCRs recognize remains unknown. Sequenced material: conventional CD4+ T cells sorted from blood. The source is a person aged 18 to 35 with CD3G deficiency.

This chain connects TRBV5-1 to TRBJ1-4; a weak D match, TRBD1 (5 bases). Per germline, CDR1 SGHRS and CDR2 YFSETQ. The CDR3 extends over 15 amino acids. Trimming shortened V by 5 bases and J by 8 bases, and 19 bases separated the two germline ends. DNA for the CDR3: TGCGCCAGCAGTCGGACCGGACGGAGGGACGAAAAACTGTTTTTT. The encoded protein is CASSRTGRRDEKLFF. Combining the CDR3 with reference TRBV5-1 and TRBJ1-4 gives the whole variable domain KAGVTQTPRYLIKTRGQQVTLSCSPISGHRSVSWYQQTPGQGLQFLFEYFSETQRNKGNFPGRFSGRQFSNSRSEMNVSTLELGDSALYLCASSRTGRRDEKLFFGSGTQLSVL.

The gene calls are TRBV7-9 and TRBJ2-7, with D hard to call. Trimming removed 3 bases at V and 0 bases at J, with 9 bases between. This CDR3 spans 14 amino acids. Germline V CDR1 and CDR2: SEHNR, FQNEAQ (reference sequence). CDR3 DNA sequence: TGTGCCAGCAGCTTGTATCCAAACTCCTACGAGCAGTACTTC. It translates to CASSLYPNSYEQYF.

The V and J genes are TRBV5-1 and TRBJ2-2; D is perhaps TRBD2 (5 bases). This CDR3 contains 15 residues. Trimming shortened V by 5 bases and J by 4 bases, and 15 bases separated the two germline ends. CDR1 is SGHRS, CDR2 YFSETQ, per germline. For the CDR3, the DNA is TGCGCCAGCAGGGGAACTAGTGGCGGCACCGGGGAGCTGTTTTTT. As protein: CASRGTSGGTGELFF.

V usage is TRBV7-8 and J usage is TRBJ2-5; tentatively, D is TRBD1 (6 bases). This CDR3 region has 14 residues. V shed 1 base and J shed 5 bases, with 11 bases lying between them. The germline gives CDR1 SGHVS, CDR2 FQNEAQ. The CDR3 DNA follows: TGTGCCAGCAGCTTAGGCCTCCAGGGGGAGACCCAGTACTTC. Amino acids: CASSLGLQGETQYF.

The chain joins TRBV19 to TRBJ2-3; a possible D gene is TRBD1 (6 bases). CDR3 size: 14 residues. The germline V and J ends were trimmed by 5 bases and 1 base, with 10 bases remaining between them. From germline, CDR1 is LNHDA and CDR2 SQIVND (reference sequence). Here the CDR3 reads CASSPRTGTDTQYF. The CDR3 DNA reads TGTGCCAGTAGTCCCAGGACAGGCACAGATACGCAGTATTTT.

In this sample, this clone turned up once. This chain joins TRBV7-9 and TRBJ2-3; either TRBD1 or TRBD2 may supply D (6 bases each). The CDR3 is 16 residues long. With 1 base removed from V and 2 bases from J, the gap between germline ends came to 13 bases. Germline V CDR1 and CDR2: SEHNR, FQNEAQ (reference sequence). The DNA for the CDR3 is TGTGCCAGCAGCTTAGGCCGGGGGCTGGACACAGATACGCAGTATTTT. Translating gives CASSLGRGLDTDTQYF.

J is TRBJ2-1 and V is TRBV5-1; D is possibly TRBD2 (6 bases). The length of the CDR3 is 15 residues. The germline V and J ends were trimmed by 1 base and 9 bases, with 17 bases remaining between them. CDR1 and CDR2 from the germline V gene are SGHRS and YFSETQ. The CDR3 reads CASSLRGQGGGEQFF. The CDR3 coding sequence is TGCGCCAGCAGCTTGCGAGGGCAGGGAGGCGGTGAGCAGTTCTTC. Combining the CDR3 with reference TRBV5-1 and TRBJ2-1 gives the whole variable domain KAGVTQTPRYLIKTRGQQVTLSCSPISGHRSVSWYQQTPGQGLQFLFEYFSETQRNKGNFPGRFSGRQFSNSRSEMNVSTLELGDSALYLCASSLRGQGGGEQFFGPGTRLTVL.